Presented here are 4 T cell receptor beta chains from one specimen sequenced in a study of radiotherapy plus CTLA-4 blockade in lung cancer. Some clones are missing from TCRdb's copy, which holds only in-frame ones; the method was immunoSEQ multiplex PCR. The sample has about 12,000 clones; about 81% are singletons. Sequencing used peripheral blood, obtained from a patient treated with radiotherapy plus ipilimumab. These receptor sequences come from a human donor with non-small cell lung cancer that progressed on radiotherapy plus ipilimumab.

V is TRBV5-5 and J is TRBJ1-1; tentatively, D is TRBD1 (5 bases). The CDR3 is 16 residues long. CDR1 SGHKS and CDR2 YYEKEE come from the germline V gene (reference sequence). V dropped 2 bases and J dropped 6 bases, with 20 bases sitting between them. The CDR3: CASSFHWRGWGAEAFF. The CDR3 DNA reads as TGTGCCAGCAGCTTTCATTGGAGGGGTTGGGGGGCTGAAGCTTTCTTT.

This clone occurred once. The rearrangement uses TRBV19 and TRBJ1-1, with D perhaps TRBD1 (6 bases). The CDR3 has 15 residues. Trimming removed 7 bases at V and 1 base at J, with 16 bases between. Germline lookup yields CDR1 LNHDA and CDR2 SQIVND (reference sequence). The CDR3 sequence: CASKPVDRRNTEAFF. The CDR3 region has the DNA TGTGCCAGTAAGCCCGTGGACAGACGGAACACTGAAGCTTTCTTT.

This chain links TRBV19 with TRBJ1-2; perhaps TRBD1 as D (5 bases). V lost 4 bases to trimming and J lost 4 bases, with 16 bases between them. This CDR3 is 15 amino acids long. Germline V gives CDR1 LNHDA, CDR2 SQIVND (reference sequence). CDR3 region: CASSTTWGQGYGYTF. In DNA form, the CDR3 reads TGTGCCAGTAGTACAACCTGGGGCCAAGGCTATGGCTACACCTTC.

V is TRBV28 and J is TRBJ1-1, with a tentative D call TRBD1 (5 bases). This CDR3 comprises 14 residues. Trimming shortened V by 7 bases and J by 5 bases, and 17 bases separated the two germline ends. The germline V gene has CDR1 MDHEN and CDR2 SYDVKM. The CDR3 bases are TGTGCCAGCACCACCTCGGGGGGTGTGACTGAAGCTTTCTTT. This encodes CASTTSGGVTEAFF. The full variable domain, completed using reference TRBV28 and TRBJ1-1, is DVKVTQSSRYLVKRTGEKVFLECVQDMDHENMFWYRQDPGLGLRLIYFSYDVKMKEKGDIPEGYSVSREKKERFSLILESASTNQTSMYLCASTTSGGVTEAFFGQGTRLTVV.